This T cell receptor (beta chain) was sequenced in a study of metastatic and nonmetastatic thyroid tumors. With 5 bases removed from V and 7 bases from J, the gap between germline ends came to 11 bases. CDR1 and CDR2 from the germline V gene are SGHTA and FQGTGA. CDR3 length: 12 residues. This clone was picked up many times. In the study's own analysis: A classifier for distant metastasis in papillary thyroid cancer was constructed using CDR3 differences observed across clinicopathological groups. MiXCR reprocessed the PCR reads for TCRdb. The V and J calls reflect TCRdb's pipeline rather than the authors' work. Altogether about 25,000 clones are present, about 20% being singletons, with the ten largest covering about a quarter. Among the patients, none had received any treatment before thyroid surgery.

This TCR derives from a male donor with papillary thyroid cancer or a benign thyroid nodule (not recorded which). Some clones in this sample may be carry-over from other donors' samples. Input material: blood. The chain employs TRBV7-3 and TRBJ1-2; D perhaps matches TRBD1 (5 bases). The CDR3 is CASSVQESGYTF. For the CDR3, the DNA is TGTGCCAGCAGCGTACAGGAATCTGGCTACACCTTC.